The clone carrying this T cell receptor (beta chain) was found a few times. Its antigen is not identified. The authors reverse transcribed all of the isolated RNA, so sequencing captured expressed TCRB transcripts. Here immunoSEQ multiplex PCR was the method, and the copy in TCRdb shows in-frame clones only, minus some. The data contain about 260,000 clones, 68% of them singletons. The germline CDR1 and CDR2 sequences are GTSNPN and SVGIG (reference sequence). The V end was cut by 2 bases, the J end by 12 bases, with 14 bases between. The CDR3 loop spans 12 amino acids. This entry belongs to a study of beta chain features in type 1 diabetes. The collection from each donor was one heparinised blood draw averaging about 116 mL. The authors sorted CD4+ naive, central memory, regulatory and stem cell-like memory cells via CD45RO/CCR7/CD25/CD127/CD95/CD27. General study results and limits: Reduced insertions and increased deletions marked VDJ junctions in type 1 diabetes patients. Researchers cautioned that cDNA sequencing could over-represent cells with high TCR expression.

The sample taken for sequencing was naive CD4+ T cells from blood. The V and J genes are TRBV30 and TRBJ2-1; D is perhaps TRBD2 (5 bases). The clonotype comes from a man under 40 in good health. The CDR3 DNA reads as TGTGCCTGGAGTCGGACCGCTGAGGGGCAGTTCTTC. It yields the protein CAWSRTAEGQFF.